This T cell receptor beta chain appears in the sequencing data of a study of shared clonotypes between healthy human individuals. V was pared by 3 bases and J by 4 bases, with 12 bases between. CDR1 and CDR2 from the germline V gene are MNHEY and SVGAGI. This CDR3 is built from 14 residues. Some clones are missing from TCRdb's copy, which holds only in-frame ones; the method was immunoSEQ multiplex PCR. The sample includes about 1.1 million clones, approximately 80% of them seen just once. This TCR was recovered from a man aged 18 to 35 in good health. Some clones in this sample may be carry-over from other donors' samples. This rearrangement joins TRBV6-5 to TRBJ1-2; D is ambiguous. The sequenced sample consisted of memory CD4+ T cells from PBMCs. Subset specified: CD45RA-negative fraction. CDR3 in amino acids: CASSYRAPSYGYTF. DNA for the CDR3: TGTGCCAGCAGTTATCGGGCACCTTCCTATGGCTACACCTTC.